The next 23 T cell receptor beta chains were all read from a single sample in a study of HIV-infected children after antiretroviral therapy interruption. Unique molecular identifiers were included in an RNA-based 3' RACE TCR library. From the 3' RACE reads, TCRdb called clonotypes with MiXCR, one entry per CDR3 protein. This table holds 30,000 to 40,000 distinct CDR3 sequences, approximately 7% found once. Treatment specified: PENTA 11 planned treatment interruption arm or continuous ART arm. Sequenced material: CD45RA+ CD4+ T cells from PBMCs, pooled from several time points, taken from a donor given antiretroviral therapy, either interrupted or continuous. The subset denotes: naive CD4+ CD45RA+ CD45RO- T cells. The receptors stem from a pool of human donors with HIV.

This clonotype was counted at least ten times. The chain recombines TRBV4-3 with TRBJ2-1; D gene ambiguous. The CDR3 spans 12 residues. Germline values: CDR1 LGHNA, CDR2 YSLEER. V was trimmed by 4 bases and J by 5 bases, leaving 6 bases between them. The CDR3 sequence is CASSRQDNEQFF. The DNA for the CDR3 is TGCGCCAGCAGCCGCCAGGACAATGAGCAGTTCTTC.

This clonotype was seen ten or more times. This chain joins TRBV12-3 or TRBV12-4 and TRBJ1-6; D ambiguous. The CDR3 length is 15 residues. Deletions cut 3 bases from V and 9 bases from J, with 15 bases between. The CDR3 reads CASSFVDWEGSPLHF. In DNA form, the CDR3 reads TGTGCCAGCAGTTTTGTTGACTGGGAGGGTTCACCCCTCCACTTT.

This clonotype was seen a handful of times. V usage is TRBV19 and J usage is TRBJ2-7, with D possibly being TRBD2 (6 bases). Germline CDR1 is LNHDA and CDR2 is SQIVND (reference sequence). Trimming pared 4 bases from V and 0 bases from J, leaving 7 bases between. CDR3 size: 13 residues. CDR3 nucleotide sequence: TGTGCCAGTAGTAGGGGGGACTCCTACGAGCAGTACTTC. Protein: CASSRGDSYEQYF.

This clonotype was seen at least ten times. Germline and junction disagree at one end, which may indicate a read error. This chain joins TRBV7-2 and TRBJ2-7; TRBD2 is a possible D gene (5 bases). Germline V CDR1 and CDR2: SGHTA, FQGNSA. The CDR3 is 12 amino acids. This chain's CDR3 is CASRTGSYEQYF. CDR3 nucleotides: TGTGCAAGCAGGACTGGGTCCTATGAACAGTACTTC.

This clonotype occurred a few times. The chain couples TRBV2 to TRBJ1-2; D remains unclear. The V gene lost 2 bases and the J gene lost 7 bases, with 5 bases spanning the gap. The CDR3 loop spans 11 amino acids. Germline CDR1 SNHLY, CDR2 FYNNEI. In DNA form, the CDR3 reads TGTGCCAGCAGTGAATATGGTGGCTACACCTTC. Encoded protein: CASSEYGGYTF.

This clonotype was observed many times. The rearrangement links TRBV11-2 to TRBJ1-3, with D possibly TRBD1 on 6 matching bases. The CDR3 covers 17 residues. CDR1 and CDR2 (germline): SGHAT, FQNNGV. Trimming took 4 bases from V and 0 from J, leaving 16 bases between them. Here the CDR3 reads CASSSARTAASGNTIYF. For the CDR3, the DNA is TGTGCCAGCAGCTCCGCCCGGACAGCCGCCTCTGGAAACACCATATATTTT.

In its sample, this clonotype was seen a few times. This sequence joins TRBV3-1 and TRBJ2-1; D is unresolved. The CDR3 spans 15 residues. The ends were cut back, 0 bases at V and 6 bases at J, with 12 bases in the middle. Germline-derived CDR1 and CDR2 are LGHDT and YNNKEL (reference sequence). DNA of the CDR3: TGTGCCAGCAGCCAAGATTGGGCTAGTGGCAATGAGCAGTTCTTC. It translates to CASSQDWASGNEQFF.

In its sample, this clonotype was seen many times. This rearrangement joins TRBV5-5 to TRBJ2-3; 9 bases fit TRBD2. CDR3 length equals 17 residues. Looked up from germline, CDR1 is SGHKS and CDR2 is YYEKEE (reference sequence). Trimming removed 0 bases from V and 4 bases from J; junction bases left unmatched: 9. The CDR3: CASSLAPGGGAADTQYF. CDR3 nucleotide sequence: TGTGCCAGCAGCTTGGCCCCAGGCGGGGGGGCCGCAGATACGCAGTATTTT. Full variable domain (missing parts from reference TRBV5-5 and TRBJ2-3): DAGVTQSPTHLIKTRGQQVTLRCSPISGHKSVSWYQQVLGQGPQFIFQYYEKEERGRGNFPDRFSARQFPNYSSELNVNALLLGDSALYLCASSLAPGGGAADTQYFGPGTRLTVL.

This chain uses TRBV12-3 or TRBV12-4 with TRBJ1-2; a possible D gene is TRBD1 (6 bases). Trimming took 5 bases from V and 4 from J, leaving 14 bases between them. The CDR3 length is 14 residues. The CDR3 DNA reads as TGTGCCAGCAGTCCCACGACAGGACCCTATGGCTACACCTTC. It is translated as CASSPTTGPYGYTF.

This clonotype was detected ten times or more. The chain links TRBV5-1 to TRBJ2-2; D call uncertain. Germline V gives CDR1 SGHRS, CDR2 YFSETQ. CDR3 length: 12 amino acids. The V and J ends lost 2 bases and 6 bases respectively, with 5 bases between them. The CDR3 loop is CASSLVAGELFF. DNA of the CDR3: TGCGCCAGCAGCTTAGTGGCCGGGGAGCTGTTTTTT.

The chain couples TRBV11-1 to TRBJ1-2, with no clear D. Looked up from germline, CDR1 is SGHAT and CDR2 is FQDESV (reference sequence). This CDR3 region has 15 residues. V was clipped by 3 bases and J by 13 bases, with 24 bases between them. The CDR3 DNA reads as TGTGCCAGCAGCTTTTACAACAGTCACTTCTATTACGGCACCTTC. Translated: CASSFYNSHFYYGTF. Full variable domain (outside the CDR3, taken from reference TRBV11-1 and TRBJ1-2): EAEVAQSPRYKITEKSQAVAFWCDPISGHATLYWYRQILGQGPELLVQFQDESVVDDSQLPKDRFSAERLKGVDSTLKIQPAELGDSAMYLCASSFYNSHFYYGTFGSGTRLTVV.

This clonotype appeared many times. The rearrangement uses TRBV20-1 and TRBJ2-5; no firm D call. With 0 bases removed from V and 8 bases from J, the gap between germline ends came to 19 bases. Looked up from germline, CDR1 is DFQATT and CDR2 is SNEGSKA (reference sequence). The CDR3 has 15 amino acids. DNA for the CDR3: TGCAGTGCTAGAGACCAGAAGGGCCCTGGCTTAACCCAGTACTTC. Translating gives CSARDQKGPGLTQYF.

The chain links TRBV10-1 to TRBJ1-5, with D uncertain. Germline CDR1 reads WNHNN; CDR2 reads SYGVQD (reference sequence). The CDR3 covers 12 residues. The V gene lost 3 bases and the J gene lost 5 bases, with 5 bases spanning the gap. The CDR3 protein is CASSDGDQPQHF. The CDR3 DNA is TGCGCCAGCAGTGATGGGGATCAGCCCCAGCATTTT.

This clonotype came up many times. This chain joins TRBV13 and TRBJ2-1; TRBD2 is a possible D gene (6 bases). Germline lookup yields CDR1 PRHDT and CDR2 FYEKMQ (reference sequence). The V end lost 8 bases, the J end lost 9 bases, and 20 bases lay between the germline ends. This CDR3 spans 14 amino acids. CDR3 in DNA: TGTGCCAGCTCTCTCGGGGGAGACTATGCTGAGCAGTTCTTC. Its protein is CASSLGGDYAEQFF.

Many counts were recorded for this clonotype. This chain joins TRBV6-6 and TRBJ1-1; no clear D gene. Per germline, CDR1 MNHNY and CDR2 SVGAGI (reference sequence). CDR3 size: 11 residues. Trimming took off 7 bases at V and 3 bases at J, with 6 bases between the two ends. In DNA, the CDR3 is TGTGCCAGCATTTTAGACACTGAAGCTTTCTTT. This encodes CASILDTEAFF.

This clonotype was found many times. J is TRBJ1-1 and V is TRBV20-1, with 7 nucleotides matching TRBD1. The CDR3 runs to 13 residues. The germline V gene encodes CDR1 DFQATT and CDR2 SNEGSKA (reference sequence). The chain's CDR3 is CSGGNRGETEAFF. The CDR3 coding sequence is TGCAGCGGGGGCAACAGGGGAGAGACTGAAGCTTTCTTT.

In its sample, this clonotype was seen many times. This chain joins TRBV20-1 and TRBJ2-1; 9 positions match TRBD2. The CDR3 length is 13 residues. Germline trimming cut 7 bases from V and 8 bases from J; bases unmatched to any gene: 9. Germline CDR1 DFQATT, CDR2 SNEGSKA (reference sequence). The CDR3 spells CSGLGGRADEQFF. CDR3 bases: TGCAGTGGGCTTGGCGGGAGGGCAGATGAGCAGTTCTTC.

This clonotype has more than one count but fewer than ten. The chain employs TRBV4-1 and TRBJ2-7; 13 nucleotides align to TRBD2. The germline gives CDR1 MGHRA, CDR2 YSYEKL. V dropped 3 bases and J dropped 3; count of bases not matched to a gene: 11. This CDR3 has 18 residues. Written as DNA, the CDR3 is TGCGCCAGCAGCCAGATCAACTTAGGGACTAGCGGGATCTACGAGCAGTACTTC. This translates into CASSQINLGTSGIYEQYF.

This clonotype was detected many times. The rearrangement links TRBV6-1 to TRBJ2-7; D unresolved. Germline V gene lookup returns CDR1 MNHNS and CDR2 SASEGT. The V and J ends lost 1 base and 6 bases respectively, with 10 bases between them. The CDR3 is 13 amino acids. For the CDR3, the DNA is TGTGCCAGCAGTGAAGGTGCCCCCAGCGAGCAGTACTTC. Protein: CASSEGAPSEQYF.

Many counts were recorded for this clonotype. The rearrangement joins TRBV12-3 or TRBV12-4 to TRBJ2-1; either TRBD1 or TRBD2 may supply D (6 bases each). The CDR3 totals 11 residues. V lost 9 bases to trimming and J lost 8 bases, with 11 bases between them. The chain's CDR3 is CASRRGDEQFF. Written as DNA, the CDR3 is TGTGCCAGTCGGAGGGGGGATGAGCAGTTCTTC.

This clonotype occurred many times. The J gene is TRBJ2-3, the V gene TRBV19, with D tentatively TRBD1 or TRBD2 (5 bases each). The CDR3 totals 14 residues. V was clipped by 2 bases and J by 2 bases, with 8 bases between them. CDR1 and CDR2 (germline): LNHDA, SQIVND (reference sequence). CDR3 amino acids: CASSISGATDTQYF. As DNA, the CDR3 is TGTGCCAGTAGTATATCCGGGGCCACAGATACGCAGTATTTT.

CDR3 DNA sequence: TGTGCCCCCAGGGGAGAAGAGACCCAGTACTTC. Translating it yields CAPRGEETQYF. This rearrangement joins TRBV6-2 or TRBV6-3 to TRBJ2-5, with a possible D match to TRBD1 (6 bases). Germline V gives CDR1 MNHEY, CDR2 SVGEGT. CDR3 length equals 11 residues. V lost 11 bases to trimming and J lost 3 bases, with 10 bases between them.

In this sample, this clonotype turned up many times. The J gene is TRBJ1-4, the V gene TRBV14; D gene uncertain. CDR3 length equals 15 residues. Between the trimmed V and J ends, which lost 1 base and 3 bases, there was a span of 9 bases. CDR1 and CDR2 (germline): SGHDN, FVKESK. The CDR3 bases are TGTGCCAGCAGCCAAGCCACACAGCCTAATGAAAAACTGTTTTTT. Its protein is CASSQATQPNEKLFF.